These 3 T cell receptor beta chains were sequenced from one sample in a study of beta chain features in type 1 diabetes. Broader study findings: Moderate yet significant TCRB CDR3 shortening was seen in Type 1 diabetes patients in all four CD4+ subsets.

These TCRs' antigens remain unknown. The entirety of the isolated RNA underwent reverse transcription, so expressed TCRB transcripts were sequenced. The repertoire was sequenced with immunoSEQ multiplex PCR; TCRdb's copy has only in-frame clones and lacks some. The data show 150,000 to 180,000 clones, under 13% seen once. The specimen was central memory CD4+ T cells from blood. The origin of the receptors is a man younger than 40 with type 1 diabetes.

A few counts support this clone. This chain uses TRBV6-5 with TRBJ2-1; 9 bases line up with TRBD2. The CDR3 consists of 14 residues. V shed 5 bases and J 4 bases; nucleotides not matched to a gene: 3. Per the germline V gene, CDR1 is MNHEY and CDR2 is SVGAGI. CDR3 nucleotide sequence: TGTGCCAGCAGTCTCAGCGGGAGGTACAATGAGCAGTTCTTC. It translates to CASSLSGRYNEQFF.

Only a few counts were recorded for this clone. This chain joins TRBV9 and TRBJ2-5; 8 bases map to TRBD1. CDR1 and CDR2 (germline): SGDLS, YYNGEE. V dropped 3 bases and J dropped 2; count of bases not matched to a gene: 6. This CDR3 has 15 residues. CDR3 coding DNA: TGTGCCAGCAGCGCTTCAGGACAGGGACAAGAGACCCAGTACTTC. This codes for CASSASGQGQETQYF.

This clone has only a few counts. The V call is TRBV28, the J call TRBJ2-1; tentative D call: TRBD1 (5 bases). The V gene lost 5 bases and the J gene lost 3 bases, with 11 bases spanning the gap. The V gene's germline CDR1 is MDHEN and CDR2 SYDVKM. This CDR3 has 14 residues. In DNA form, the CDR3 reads TGTGCCAGCAGTCTTTTTCAGGGCTACAATGAGCAGTTCTTC. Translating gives CASSLFQGYNEQFF.